These 14 T cell receptor beta chains were all obtained from the same sample, sequenced in a study of blood T cell repertoires in COVID-19. The repertoire was sequenced with immunoSEQ multiplex PCR; TCRdb's copy has only in-frame clones and lacks some. The top ten hold approximately 6.3% of the sample, which has 200,000 to 300,000 clones, around four fifths seen once. Sequencing input: peripheral blood. The receptors derive from a woman aged 55-69 years with active or convalescent COVID-19.

The gene calls are TRBV28 and TRBJ2-4, with 11 bases aligning to TRBD1. The V and J ends lost 5 bases and 2 bases, in that order; junction bases with no gene match: 8. CDR1 is MDHEN, CDR2 SYDVKM, per germline. The CDR3 is 17 residues long. This CDR3 reads CASSNAGTGGPKNIQYF. The CDR3 DNA reads TGTGCCAGCAGTAACGCCGGGACAGGGGGGCCCAAAAACATTCAGTACTTC. Based on the CDR3 plus reference TRBV28 and TRBJ2-4, the full variable domain is DVKVTQSSRYLVKRTGEKVFLECVQDMDHENMFWYRQDPGLGLRLIYFSYDVKMKEKGDIPEGYSVSREKKERFSLILESASTNQTSMYLCASSNAGTGGPKNIQYFGAGTRLSVL.

The chain is built from TRBV23-1 and TRBJ1-6; possibly TRBD1 for D (5 bases). TRBV23-1 is filed as an ORF, its function uncertain. This CDR3 has 13 residues. V lost 3 bases and J 7 bases, leaving 7 bases between the germline ends. The DNA for the CDR3 is TGCGCCAGCAGTCATCAGGGCAATTCACCCCTCCACTTT. Protein sequence: CASSHQGNSPLHF.

This clone showed up just once. The V and J genes are TRBV6-5 and TRBJ2-2, with D uncertain. Deletions cut 6 bases from V and 4 bases from J, with 9 bases between. Germline-derived CDR1 and CDR2 are MNHEY and SVGAGI. The CDR3 contains 13 residues. The CDR3 spells CASRRIATGELFF. Written as DNA, the CDR3 is TGTGCCAGCAGGAGAATAGCCACCGGGGAGCTGTTTTTT.

The rearrangement uses TRBV10-1 and TRBJ2-2; a weak D match, TRBD2 (5 bases). The germline V gene encodes CDR1 WNHNN and CDR2 SYGVQD (reference sequence). Trimming took off 0 bases at V and 6 bases at J, with 8 bases between the two ends. The CDR3 is 14 residues long. The CDR3 DNA reads as TGCGCCAGCAGTGAGTCGAAACTAGCCGGGGAGCTGTTTTTT. Amino acid sequence: CASSESKLAGELFF.

The count of this clone is one. The chain carries TRBV28 and TRBJ2-1; a possible D gene is TRBD1 (6 bases). The CDR3 contains 15 residues. Germline assignment: CDR1 MDHEN and CDR2 SYDVKM. V was cut by 1 base and J by 7 bases, with 14 bases left in between. CDR3 in amino acids: CASSLSGIGGNEQFF. Here the CDR3 DNA reads TGTGCCAGCAGTTTATCGGGGATAGGGGGAAATGAGCAGTTCTTC.

As for this clone: The junction differs from germline at one of its ends, possibly a read error. The CDR3 region has the DNA TGTGCCAGCAGCCTAGACCTACACAATGAGCAGTTCTTC. Protein: CASSLDLHNEQFF. This chain uses TRBV11-2 with TRBJ2-1, with unresolved D. Germline-derived CDR1 and CDR2 are SGHAT and FQNNGV. This CDR3 is built from 13 residues.

The V gene is TRBV7-9, the J gene TRBJ1-1; TRBD1 matches at 9 bases. Trimming cost V 5 bases and J 4 bases; bases outside gene matches: 11. Germline CDR1 is SEHNR and CDR2 is FQNEAQ (reference sequence). The CDR3 is 16 residues long. The CDR3 region has the DNA TGTGCCAGCAGCAACCTCCGGGACAGGGATGGCACTGAAGCTTTCTTT. It specifies CASSNLRDRDGTEAFF.

The chain combines TRBV5-1 with TRBJ1-6; D unresolved. Between the trimmed V and J ends, which lost 3 bases and 0 bases, there was a span of 19 bases. The CDR3 loop spans 19 amino acids. CDR1 is SGHRS, CDR2 YFSETQ, per germline. The CDR3 sequence is CASSSRADPLSSYNSPLHF. The CDR3 DNA follows: TGCGCCAGCAGCTCGCGGGCGGATCCGTTGAGCTCCTATAATTCACCCCTCCACTTT.

The gene calls are TRBV5-1 and TRBJ2-1; TRBD2 might be the D (6 bases). V lost 0 bases and J lost 8, with 15 bases in between. Germline V gene sequence: CDR1 SGHRS, CDR2 YFSETQ. This CDR3 contains 15 residues. The CDR3 protein is CASSLEGREHDEQFF. In DNA form, the CDR3 reads TGCGCCAGCAGCTTGGAGGGACGGGAGCACGATGAGCAGTTCTTC.

There are many counts of this clone. For the CDR3, the DNA is TGTGCCAGCAGCCAAGAGACCCCAGGGGATAGCAATCAGCCCCAGCATTTT. Its translation: CASSQETPGDSNQPQHF. V is TRBV3-1 (or the pseudogene TRBV3-2) and J is TRBJ1-5; D perhaps matches TRBD1 (6 bases). V shed 0 bases and J shed 0 bases, with 12 bases lying between them. The germline V gene encodes CDR1 LGHDT and CDR2 YNNKEL (reference sequence). CDR3 length: 17 residues.

As concerns this clone: Additional DNA sequences in this sample encode the identical CDR3. The V gene is TRBV6-5, the J gene TRBJ1-1, with 7 bases lining up with TRBD1. Looked up from germline, CDR1 is MNHEY and CDR2 is SVGAGI. Unmatched junction bases numbered 2, after V lost 6 bases and J lost 4 bases. The length of the CDR3 is 12 residues. The CDR3 DNA is TGTGCCAGCAGCAGGGGGAGCACTGAAGCTTTCTTT. Its protein product is CASSRGSTEAFF.

A few counts support this clone. The chain recombines TRBV28 with TRBJ2-1; no clear D. The CDR3 runs to 12 residues. Trimming took off 2 bases at V and 4 bases at J, with 3 bases between the two ends. Germline V gene lookup returns CDR1 MDHEN and CDR2 SYDVKM. Here the CDR3 reads CASSLEYNEQFF. The CDR3 bases are TGTGCCAGCAGTTTAGAGTACAATGAGCAGTTCTTC. Filled out from reference TRBV28 and TRBJ2-1, the complete variable domain reads DVKVTQSSRYLVKRTGEKVFLECVQDMDHENMFWYRQDPGLGLRLIYFSYDVKMKEKGDIPEGYSVSREKKERFSLILESASTNQTSMYLCASSLEYNEQFFGPGTRLTVL.

The gene calls are TRBV4-2 and TRBJ2-2, with D possibly TRBD1 on 5 matching bases. The length of the CDR3 is 15 residues. Germline lookup yields CDR1 LGHNA and CDR2 YNFKEQ. V shed 0 bases and J shed 1 base, with 6 bases lying between them. CDR3 DNA: TGTGCCAGCAGCCAAGATCAGGGGAACACCGGGGAGCTGTTTTTT. Encoded protein: CASSQDQGNTGELFF.

This chain's CDR3 is CASNRDRSTGELFF. The CDR3 DNA reads TGTGCCTCGAACCGGGACAGGAGCACCGGGGAGCTGTTTTTT. This chain connects TRBV10-3 to TRBJ2-2; 8 positions match TRBD1. The CDR3 runs to 14 residues. The ends lost 11 bases at V and 4 bases at J; junction bases unmatched: 9. Germline loops: CDR1 ENHRY, CDR2 SYGVKD.